Each of the 2 T cell receptor beta chains below was sequenced from the same sample in a study of spatial heterogeneity in lung cancer. Time point denoted: blood at routine non-recurrence follow-up after resection. Tumor, nontumor lung or frozen PBMC supplied whole RNA that was sequenced unsorted. TCRdb independently ran MiXCR on the 5' RACE reads; one entry per CDR3 protein. The sample yields about 120,000 distinct CDR3 sequences, more than 10% seen once. The sample consisted of PBMCs, taken at follow-up. The receptors derive from a male donor with early-stage non-small cell lung cancer.

The chain employs TRBV28 and TRBJ1-5; D possibly corresponds to TRBD1 (6 bases). The CDR3 is made up of 15 amino acids. Germline V gene sequence: CDR1 MDHEN, CDR2 SYDVKM. V lost 5 bases and J 4 bases, leaving 15 bases between the germline ends. CDR3 sequence: CASSPTGTRNQPQHF. CDR3 sequence (DNA): TGTGCCAGCAGTCCCACCGGGACACGAAATCAGCCCCAGCATTTT. Looking up the rest from reference TRBV28 and TRBJ1-5 gives the full variable domain: DVKVTQSSRYLVKRTGEKVFLECVQDMDHENMFWYRQDPGLGLRLIYFSYDVKMKEKGDIPEGYSVSREKKERFSLILESASTNQTSMYLCASSPTGTRNQPQHFGDGTRLSIL.

The CDR3 DNA sequence: TGTGCCTGGAGTCAATGGGGGCGACGCACTGAAGCTTTCTTT. Residues: CAWSQWGRRTEAFF. V gene TRBV30 combines with J gene TRBJ1-1, with D possibly being TRBD1 (6 bases). The V gene lost 2 bases and the J gene lost 4 bases, with 14 bases spanning the gap. Germline V gene sequence: CDR1 GTSNPN, CDR2 SVGIG (reference sequence). This CDR3 region has 14 residues. The full variable domain, with the rest looked up from reference TRBV30 and TRBJ1-1, is SQTIHQWPATLVQPVGSPLSLECTVEGTSNPNLYWYRQAAGRGLQLLFYSVGIGQISSEVPQNLSASRPQDRQFILSSKKLLLSDSGFYLCAWSQWGRRTEAFFGQGTRLTVV.